This entry lists 21 T cell receptor beta chains sequenced from one sample in a study of long-term antiretroviral therapy in people with HIV. Sequencing relied on immunoSEQ assay v3.0, run at survey level. Measured with immunoSEQ multiplex PCR; TCRdb has only the in-frame clones, and not every one. The sample includes 15,000 to 20,000 clones, about four fifths of them seen just once. Sequenced here: unsorted PBMCs, sampled at the start of antiretroviral therapy, before treatment. These TCRs come from a man younger than 30 with HIV.

This chain connects TRBV4-3 to TRBJ2-1; D ambiguous. V gave up 0 bases and J gave up 0 bases, with 12 bases separating them. Looked up from germline, CDR1 is LGHNA and CDR2 is YSLEER. CDR3 length: 17 amino acids. The CDR3 bases are TGCGCCAGCAGCCAAGATCTGGCGTGGAGCTCCTACAATGAGCAGTTCTTC. Amino acids: CASSQDLAWSSYNEQFF.

The V gene is TRBV7-9, the J gene TRBJ2-3; 9 bases are a match to TRBD2. The V and J ends lost 4 bases and 5 bases, in that order; junction bases with no gene match: 13. CDR1 is SEHNR and CDR2 is FQNEAQ in the germline V gene (reference sequence). The CDR3 is made up of 17 amino acids. The chain's CDR3 is CASSSKGLAGKGDTQYF. In DNA form, the CDR3 reads TGTGCCAGCAGCTCAAAGGGCCTAGCGGGAAAGGGAGATACGCAGTATTTT.

The rearrangement joins TRBV7-9 to TRBJ1-2; the D is unclear. Trimming removed 5 bases at V and 0 bases at J, with 10 bases between. The germline V gene encodes CDR1 SEHNR and CDR2 FQNEAQ (reference sequence). The CDR3 consists of 14 residues. The CDR3 region is CASSPAIANYGYTF. CDR3 coding DNA: TGTGCCAGCAGCCCAGCGATAGCTAACTATGGCTACACCTTC. Complete variable domain (other parts from reference TRBV7-9 and TRBJ1-2): DTGVSQNPRHKITKRGQNVTFRCDPISEHNRLYWYRQTLGQGPEFLTYFQNEAQLEKSRLLSDRFSAERPKGSFSTLEIQRTEQGDSAMYLCASSPAIANYGYTFGSGTRLTVV.

The chain joins TRBV7-2 to TRBJ2-1; maybe TRBD2 (6 bases). The germline CDR1 and CDR2 sequences are SGHTA and FQGNSA. The V and J ends lost 5 bases and 11 bases respectively, with 10 bases between them. The CDR3 has 11 amino acids. CDR3 region: CASSRDWKQFF. CDR3 sequence (DNA): TGTGCCAGCAGCCGGGACTGGAAGCAGTTCTTC.

J is TRBJ1-1 and V is TRBV27; D is unresolved. Germline assignment: CDR1 MNHEY and CDR2 SMNVEV (reference sequence). The CDR3 length is 15 residues. Trimming pared 4 bases from V and 1 base from J, leaving 13 bases between. CDR3 DNA: TGTGCCAGCAGTTCATTCCCGGCAGCGAACACTGAAGCTTTCTTT. This codes for CASSSFPAANTEAFF.

The chain has TRBV7-8 and TRBJ1-1, with 8 positions matching TRBD1. Germline trimming cut 4 bases from V and 5 bases from J; bases unmatched to any gene: 9. This CDR3 contains 15 residues. The germline gives CDR1 SGHVS, CDR2 FQNEAQ. The CDR3 sequence: CASSSSLGDRTEAFF. Written as DNA, the CDR3 is TGTGCCAGCAGCTCCTCCCTGGGGGACAGGACTGAAGCTTTCTTT.

The chain recombines TRBV7-2 with TRBJ2-7; D not certain. The CDR3 contains 12 residues. V lost 1 base and J 5 bases, leaving 6 bases between the germline ends. Germline CDR1 is SGHTA and CDR2 is FQGNSA. CDR3 residues: CASSLVTNEQYF. The CDR3 DNA is TGTGCCAGCAGCTTAGTGACAAACGAGCAGTACTTC.

The chain joins TRBV2 to TRBJ2-3; TRBD2 matches 7 bases. Germline V gene lookup returns CDR1 SNHLY and CDR2 FYNNEI. V was pared by 7 bases and J by 0 bases, with 7 bases of the junction left unmatched. The CDR3 loop spans 15 amino acids. CDR3 residues: CASTTGGLSTDTQYF. As DNA, the CDR3 is TGTGCCAGCACTACGGGAGGCCTTAGCACAGATACGCAGTATTTT.

The chain is built from TRBV2 and TRBJ2-1, with 7 bases matching TRBD2. V lost 5 bases to trimming and J lost 10 bases; unmatched junction nucleotides: 11. Germline CDR1 and CDR2: SNHLY and FYNNEI. The CDR3 has 14 residues. The CDR3 loop reads CASSQIRTSKEQFF. The CDR3 coding sequence is TGTGCCAGCAGTCAAATCCGGACTAGTAAGGAGCAGTTCTTC.

This chain uses TRBV27 with TRBJ2-7; D is undetermined. V lost 3 bases and J lost 7, with 13 bases in between. The CDR3 is 13 residues long. Germline V CDR1 and CDR2: MNHEY, SMNVEV (reference sequence). The CDR3 region is CASSFSSPMEQYF. DNA of the CDR3: TGTGCCAGCAGTTTTAGCTCTCCTATGGAGCAGTACTTC.

Note on this clone: One end of the junction is discordant with germline, which a read error may explain. DNA of the CDR3: TGTGCTAGCAGCTTAGCAGAATTTGATGAGCAGTTCTTC. As protein: CASSLAEFDEQFF. The rearrangement links TRBV7-7 to TRBJ2-1; no clear D gene. The CDR3 runs to 13 residues. The V gene's germline CDR1 is SSHAT and CDR2 FNYEAQ (reference sequence). Together with reference TRBV7-7 and TRBJ2-1, the CDR3 gives the full variable domain: GAGVSQSPRYKVTKRGQDVTLRCDPISSHATLYWYQQALGQGPEFLTYFNYEAQPDKSGLPSDRFSAERPEGSISTLTIQRTEQRDSAMYRCASSLAEFDEQFFGPGTRLTVL.

This chain links TRBV9 with TRBJ1-3; D not certain. The germline V gene has CDR1 SGDLS and CDR2 YYNGEE. The V and J ends lost 3 bases and 4 bases respectively, with 8 bases between them. The CDR3 totals 13 residues. CDR3 amino acids: CASSASSGNTIYF. The CDR3 coding sequence is TGTGCCAGCAGCGCATCTTCGGGAAACACCATATATTTT.

DNA for the CDR3: TGTGCCAGCAGAGGCGGCCTTCTGGCAAACACCGGGGAGCTGTTTTTT. Translation: CASRGGLLANTGELFF. The chain uses TRBV2 and TRBJ2-2; D is unresolved. The CDR3 spans 16 residues. The germline V gene encodes CDR1 SNHLY and CDR2 FYNNEI. V was cut by 6 bases and J by 2 bases, with 16 bases left in between.

This clone was found a few times. This sequence joins TRBV29-1 and TRBJ2-1; TRBD2 agrees at 8 bases. The CDR3 length is 14 residues. Trimming removed 4 bases from V and 1 base from J; junction bases left unmatched: 3. The germline V gene has CDR1 SQVTM and CDR2 ANQGSEA. CDR3 DNA: TGCAGCGTTGCGCCTAGCGGGTCCTACAATGAGCAGTTCTTC. It translates to CSVAPSGSYNEQFF.

This clone has only one observation. This chain joins TRBV2 and TRBJ2-1; weak D call: TRBD2 (6 bases). V was pared by 8 bases and J by 0 bases, with 14 bases between. This CDR3 is 15 amino acids long. Germline-derived CDR1 and CDR2 are SNHLY and FYNNEI. In DNA, the CDR3 is TGTGCCAGCGGGATCGGACTAAACTCCTACAATGAGCAGTTCTTC. This sequence encodes CASGIGLNSYNEQFF. The variable domain in full, completed from reference TRBV2 and TRBJ2-1, reads EPEVTQTPSHQVTQMGQEVILRCVPISNHLYFYWYRQILGQKVEFLVSFYNNEISEKSEIFDDQFSVERPDGSNFTLKIRSTKLEDSAMYFCASGIGLNSYNEQFFGPGTRLTVL.

The chain carries TRBV15 and TRBJ2-3; possible D gene TRBD2, 6 bases. The CDR3 covers 13 residues. CDR1 and CDR2 (germline): LNHNV, YYDKDF (reference sequence). The V end was cut by 7 bases, the J end by 4 bases, with 12 bases between. DNA of the CDR3: TGTGCCACCAAGTCCGGAGGGTCAGATACGCAGTATTTT. This translates into CATKSGGSDTQYF.

CDR3 in amino acids: CASSLGDPLDPINPQHF. For the CDR3, the DNA is TGTGCCAGCAGTCTCGGAGACCCATTGGATCCAATCAATCCCCAGCATTTT. V is TRBV27 and J is TRBJ1-5; D remains unclear. Germline CDR1 MNHEY, CDR2 SMNVEV (reference sequence). The CDR3 runs 17 residues. Trimming left V 5 bases short and J 10 bases short, with 27 bases between.

The gene calls are TRBV6-5 and TRBJ1-2; TRBD1 agrees at 10 bases. V lost 2 bases to trimming and J lost 4 bases; unmatched junction nucleotides: 4. The CDR3 has 15 amino acids. Germline V gene lookup returns CDR1 MNHEY and CDR2 SVGAGI. The CDR3 coding sequence is TGTGCCAGCAGTTACGCGGGACAGGGGACCTATGGCTACACCTTC. As protein: CASSYAGQGTYGYTF.

The V call is TRBV6-5, the J call TRBJ2-7; 8 bases are shared with TRBD1. The V gene end was trimmed by 5 bases and the J gene end by 4 bases; junction bases not matched to a gene: 7. Germline CDR1 reads MNHEY; CDR2 reads SVGAGI. This CDR3 is 14 amino acids long. The CDR3 DNA follows: TGTGCCAGCAGTCCGGGACAGGACCTATACGAGCAGTACTTC. Its protein product is CASSPGQDLYEQYF.

The chain carries TRBV4-3 and TRBJ1-4, with D perhaps matching TRBD1 (5 bases). Per the germline V gene, CDR1 is LGHNA and CDR2 is YSLEER. The V end lost 0 bases, the J end lost 1 base, and 6 bases lay between the germline ends. This CDR3 is built from 15 residues. The CDR3 sequence: CASSQDRGTNEKLFF. The CDR3 DNA follows: TGCGCCAGCAGCCAAGATAGGGGAACTAATGAAAAACTGTTTTTT.

This rearrangement joins TRBV7-2 to TRBJ1-2; weak D call: TRBD1 (5 bases). V was trimmed by 7 bases and J by 6 bases, leaving 21 bases between them. Per the germline V gene, CDR1 is SGHTA and CDR2 is FQGNSA. The CDR3 contains 15 residues. The CDR3 loop is CASNFGPGGSDGYTF. The DNA for the CDR3 is TGTGCCAGCAATTTTGGCCCCGGGGGTTCGGATGGCTACACCTTC.